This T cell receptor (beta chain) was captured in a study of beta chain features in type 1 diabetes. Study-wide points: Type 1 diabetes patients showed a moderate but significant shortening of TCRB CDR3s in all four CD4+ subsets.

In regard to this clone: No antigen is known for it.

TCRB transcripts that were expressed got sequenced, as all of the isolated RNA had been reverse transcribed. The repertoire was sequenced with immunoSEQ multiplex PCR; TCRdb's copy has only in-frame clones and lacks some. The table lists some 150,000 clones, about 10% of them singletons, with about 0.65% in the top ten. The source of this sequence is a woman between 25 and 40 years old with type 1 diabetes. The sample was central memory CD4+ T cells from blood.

CDR3 loop: CASSRRETQYF. The DNA of the CDR3 is TGTGCCAGCAGCCGCCGGGAGACCCAGTACTTC. This chain connects TRBV7-8 to TRBJ2-5; D not certain. CDR1 SGHVS and CDR2 FQNEAQ come from the germline V gene. This CDR3 contains 11 residues. The ends were cut back, 5 bases at V and 5 bases at J, with 6 bases in the middle. The full variable domain, completed using reference TRBV7-8 and TRBJ2-5, is GAGVSQSPRYKVAKRGQDVALRCDPISGHVSLFWYQQALGQGPEFLTYFQNEAQLDKSGLPSDRFFAERPEGSVSTLKIQRTQQEDSAVYLCASSRRETQYFGPGTRLLVL.